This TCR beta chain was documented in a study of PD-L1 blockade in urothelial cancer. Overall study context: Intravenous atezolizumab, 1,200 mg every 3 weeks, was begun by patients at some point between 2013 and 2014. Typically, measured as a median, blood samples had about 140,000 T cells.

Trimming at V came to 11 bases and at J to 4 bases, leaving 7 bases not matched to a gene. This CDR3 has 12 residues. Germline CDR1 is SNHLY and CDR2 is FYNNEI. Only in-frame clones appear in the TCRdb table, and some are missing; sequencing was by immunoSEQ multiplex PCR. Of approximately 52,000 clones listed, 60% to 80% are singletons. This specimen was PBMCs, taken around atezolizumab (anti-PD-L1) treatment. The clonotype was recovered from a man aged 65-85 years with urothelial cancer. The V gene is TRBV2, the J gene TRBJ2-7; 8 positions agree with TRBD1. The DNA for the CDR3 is TGTGCCTGCGGACAGGGCCCTTACGAGCAGTACTTC. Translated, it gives CACGQGPYEQYF.